One T cell receptor beta chain is described in this entry. Its specificity is unknown. Clones were sequenced by immunoSEQ multiplex PCR, and TCRdb holds only the in-frame ones, with some missing. The sample carries over 90,000 clones, approximately 93% recorded once. This sample stems from a study of graft-versus-host responses after intestinal transplantation. Study context: All recipients were transplanted with multivisceral, liver-intestinal, or isolated intestinal grafts. Anti-thymocyte globulin induction preceded three to four years of tacrolimus and steroid maintenance in all recipients.

Study results and limitations: After transplant, early declines in HvG clones were associated with peak levels of circulating GvH clones. Recipient marrow harbored GvH clones, some of which surfaced first in ileum or blood.

In germline, CDR1 is MGHRA, CDR2 YSYEKL. The CDR3 length is 14 residues. With 4 bases removed from V and 3 bases from J, the gap between germline ends came to 12 bases. This specimen consisted of unstimulated CD8+ T cells sorted from spleen or lymph node cells, obtained before intestinal transplant. V and J are TRBV4-1 and TRBJ1-2; D is unclear. The sequence was obtained from a human donor who received an intestinal transplant. The CDR3 reads CASSPGGHDYGYTF. The DNA of the CDR3 is TGCGCCAGCAGCCCTGGAGGGCACGACTATGGCTACACCTTC.